This T cell receptor (beta chain) was recorded in a study of T cell responses to AZD1222 COVID-19 vaccine. Overall study findings and caveats: AZD1222 recipients seropositive at baseline numbered only six or seven. Donors in the cohort were predominantly white British and more often female, and clonal diversity was possibly underestimated. CD4 TCRs linked to vaccination spanned spike, dominating at 160-218 and 743-854.

TCRdb's copy holds only in-frame clones and misses some; the assay was immunoSEQ multiplex PCR. The sample consists of about 130,000 clones, over 75% of them appearing once. This clone was seen a handful of times. Its matching antigen is unknown. CDR3 size: 13 residues. Germline V gene data show CDR1 as SNHLY and CDR2 as FYNNEI. The ends were cut back, 7 bases at V and 5 bases at J, with 14 bases in the middle. The J gene is TRBJ1-2, the V gene TRBV2; D might be TRBD1 (5 bases). This sequence originates from an adult who received the AZD1222 COVID-19 vaccine. The material sequenced was peripheral blood, taken 28 days after the second AZD1222 dose. CDR3 in DNA: TGTGCCAGCAAACTGACAGAAGGATATGGCTACACCTTC. Its translation: CASKLTEGYGYTF.